Listed here is a single TCR beta chain. This record belongs to a study of blood T cell repertoires in COVID-19. Study details: The origin of the acute and convalescent COVID-19 samples was the United States, Italy and Spain. Sample material is recorded as cDNA or gDNA derived from T cells, B-cell-depleted T cells, or PBMCs.

In the source study's methods: Nucleated cell number was recorded as an estimate derived from reference gene primer amplification. Repertoires were generated with immunoSEQ multiplex PCR, while TCRdb's copy carries only in-frame clones and drops some. D and trimming were read from the DNA, whereas the V and J calls and clone size are those reported in that table. The top ten hold more than 6.5% of the sample, which has under 250,000 clones, about 87% seen once. Germline CDR1 and CDR2: SGDLS and YYNGEE. The CDR3 is 15 residues long. With V trimmed by 3 bases and J by 5 bases, 4 bases remained unmatched.

The V gene is TRBV9, the J gene TRBJ1-6, with TRBD1 identical over 8 bases. Sequencing used peripheral blood. This clonotype was sampled from a woman aged 70-85 years with active or convalescent COVID-19. CDR3 coding DNA: TGTGCCAGCAGCGCAGGGACAGGAAATAATTCACCCCTCCACTTT. This sequence encodes CASSAGTGNNSPLHF. The full variable domain, its missing parts supplied by reference TRBV9 and TRBJ1-6, is DSGVTQTPKHLITATGQRVTLRCSPRSGDLSVYWYQQSLDQGLQFLIQYYNGEERAKGNILERFSAQQFPDLHSELNLSSLELGDSALYFCASSAGTGNNSPLHFGNGTRLTVT.